Sequencing of this T cell receptor beta chain was carried out in a study of blood T cells in healthy people across ages. The study isolated at least 6 million PBMCs from each sample. This clonotype has more than one count but fewer than ten. The antigen remains unidentified. General observations from the study: Per-million-T-cell TCR beta diversity fell roughly linearly with age.

The authors ran a second PCR of about 6 to 11 cycles using a sample-barcoded 5' primer and a J-beta primer mix. TCRdb called the 5' RACE reads again in MiXCR, with one record for every CDR3 protein. The data contain about 800,000 distinct CDR3 sequences, 25% of them singletons. These data also formed part of another study, on T cells of mothers and their children. From that study: Each 15 ul cDNA reaction used about 1.5 ug RNA; all RNA was used.

The source is a boy aged 10-17 years in good health. The specimen was blood.

CDR3 loop: CASSGTEEPQETQYF. The DNA for the CDR3 is TGTGCCAGCAGCGGGACAGAAGAACCACAAGAGACCCAGTACTTC. The rearrangement joins TRBV7-9 to TRBJ2-5; 7 positions agree with TRBD1. Germline trimming cut 5 bases from V and 2 bases from J; bases unmatched to any gene: 8. CDR3 length: 15 amino acids. Germline V CDR1 and CDR2: SEHNR, FQNEAQ (reference sequence).